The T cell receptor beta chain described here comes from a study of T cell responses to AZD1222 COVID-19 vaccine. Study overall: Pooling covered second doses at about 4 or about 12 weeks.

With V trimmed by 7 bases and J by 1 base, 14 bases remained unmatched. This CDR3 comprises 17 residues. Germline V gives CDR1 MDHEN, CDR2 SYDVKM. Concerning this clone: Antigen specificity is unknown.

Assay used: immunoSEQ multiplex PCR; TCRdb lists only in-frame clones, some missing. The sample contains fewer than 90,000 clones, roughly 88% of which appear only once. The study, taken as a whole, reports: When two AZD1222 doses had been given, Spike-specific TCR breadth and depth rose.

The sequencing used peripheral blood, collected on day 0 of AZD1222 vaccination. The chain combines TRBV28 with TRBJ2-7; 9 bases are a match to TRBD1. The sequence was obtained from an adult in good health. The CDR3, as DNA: TGTGCCAGCACCCCGGGACAGGGCCTCCGATTTTCCTACGAGCAGTACTTC. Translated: CASTPGQGLRFSYEQYF.